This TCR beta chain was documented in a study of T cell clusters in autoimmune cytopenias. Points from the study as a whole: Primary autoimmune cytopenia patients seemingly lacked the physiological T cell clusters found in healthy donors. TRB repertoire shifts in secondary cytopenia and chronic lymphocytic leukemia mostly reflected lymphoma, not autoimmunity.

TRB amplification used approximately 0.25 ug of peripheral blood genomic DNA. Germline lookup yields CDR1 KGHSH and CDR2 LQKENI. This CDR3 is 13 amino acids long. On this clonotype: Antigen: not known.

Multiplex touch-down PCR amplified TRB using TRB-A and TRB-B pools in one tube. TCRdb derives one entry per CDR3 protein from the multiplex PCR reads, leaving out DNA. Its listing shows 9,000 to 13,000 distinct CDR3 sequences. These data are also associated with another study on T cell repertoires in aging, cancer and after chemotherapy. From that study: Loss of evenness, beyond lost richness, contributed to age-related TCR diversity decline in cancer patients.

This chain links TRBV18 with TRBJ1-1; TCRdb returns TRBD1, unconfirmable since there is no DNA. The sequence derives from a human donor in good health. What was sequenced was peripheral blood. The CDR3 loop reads CASSLGTGNEAFF.